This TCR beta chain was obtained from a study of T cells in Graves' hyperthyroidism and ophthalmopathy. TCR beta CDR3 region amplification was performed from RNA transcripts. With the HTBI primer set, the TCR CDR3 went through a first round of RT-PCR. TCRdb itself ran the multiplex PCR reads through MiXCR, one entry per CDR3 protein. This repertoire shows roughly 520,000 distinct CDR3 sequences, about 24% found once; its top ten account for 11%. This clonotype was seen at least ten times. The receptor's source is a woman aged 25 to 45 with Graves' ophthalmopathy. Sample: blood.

The CDR3 region has the DNA TGTGCCACCAACCAGGGCCAGGGGGCAAGTGGCTACACCTTC. This codes for CATNQGQGASGYTF. This chain joins TRBV24-1 and TRBJ1-2, with 8 bases matching TRBD1. The germline V gene encodes CDR1 KGHDR and CDR2 SFDVKD. The CDR3 consists of 14 residues. With V trimmed by 8 bases and J by 7 bases, 11 bases remained unmatched.